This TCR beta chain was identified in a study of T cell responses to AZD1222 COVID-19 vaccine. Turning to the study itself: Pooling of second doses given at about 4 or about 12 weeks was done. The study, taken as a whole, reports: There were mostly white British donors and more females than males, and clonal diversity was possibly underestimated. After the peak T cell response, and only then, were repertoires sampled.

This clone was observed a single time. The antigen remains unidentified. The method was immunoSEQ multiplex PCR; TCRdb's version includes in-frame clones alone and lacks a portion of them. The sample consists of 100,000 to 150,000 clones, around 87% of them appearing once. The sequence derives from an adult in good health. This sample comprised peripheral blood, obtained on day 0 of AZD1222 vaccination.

Written as DNA, the CDR3 is TGTGCCAGCGCCTCAGGGGGTACTGGCTACACCTTC. It specifies CASASGGTGYTF. V and J are TRBV3-1 (or the pseudogene TRBV3-2) and TRBJ1-2; the match to TRBD1 covers 7 bases. The CDR3 contains 12 residues. Trimming removed 8 bases from V and 7 bases from J; junction bases left unmatched: 7. Germline lookup yields CDR1 LGHDT and CDR2 YNNKEL (reference sequence).